The rows below give T cell receptor beta chains drawn from one sample of a study of blood T cell repertoires in COVID-19. Profiled with immunoSEQ multiplex PCR; TCRdb holds only in-frame clones, not every one. Among tens of thousands of clones, around nine tenths were seen once, and the ten largest hold approximately 6.5%. Sample: peripheral blood. All receptors come from a woman in her sixties with COVID-19, enrolled during active disease. Both conserved end residues are part of each CDR3. D genes are given only for firm matches. Not every row has a clone size; where given, it reads once, few, many or a size class.

>.|TRBV11-2|.|TRBJ1-2|14
TGTGCCAGCAGCTTAGGGAGCAGTACTTATGGCTACACCTTC
CASSLGSSTYGYTF
>.|TRBV29-1|.|TRBJ2-1|14
TGCAGCGTTGGGGTGTGGGAGCCCCACAATGAGCAGTTCTTC
CSVGVWEPHNEQFF
>.|TRBV27|TRBD1|TRBJ1-1|16
TGTGCCAGCAGTCCAGGGACAGGGTTGATGTACACTGAAGCTTTCTTT
CASSPGTGLMYTEAFF
>.|TRBV7-8|TRBD1|TRBJ1-5|17
TGTGCCAGCAGCCAATATACCCCGCCGACAGGGGATCAGCCCCAGCATTTT
CASSQYTPPTGDQPQHF
>.|TRBV9|TRBD2|TRBJ2-1|13
TGTGCCAGCAGCGCTCGACTAGCGGCTGAGCAGTTCTTC
CASSARLAAEQFF
>.|TRBV2|TRBD1|TRBJ1-4|15
TGTGCCAGCAGGGAAACAGGGGCAACTAATGAAAAACTGTTTTTT
CASRETGATNEKLFF
>.|TRBV6-6|.|TRBJ1-5|14
TGTGCCAGCAGTTATACAGATAGCAATCAGCCCCAGCATTTT
CASSYTDSNQPQHF
>.|TRBV9|.|TRBJ2-5|14
TGTGCCAGCAGCCTTAGCGGAGGGCGGGAGACCCAGTACTTC
CASSLSGGRETQYF
>.|TRBV11-3|.|TRBJ2-3|17
TGTGCCAGCAGCCCCCCGGGGGGCCCCGAATCCACAGATACGCAGTATTTT
CASSPPGGPESTDTQYF
>.|TRBV5-5|TRBD1|TRBJ1-5|15
TGTGCCAGCAGCGTGACAGGGGGTCGGATTCAGCCCCAGCATTTT
CASSVTGGRIQPQHF
>.|TRBV6-6|.|TRBJ1-2|11
TGTGCCAGCAGTTGGGCTTTTAGCTACACCTTC
CASSWAFSYTF
>.|TRBV15|TRBD1|TRBJ1-2|16
TGTGCCACCAGCAGAGAGACAGGGGGCTCATACTATGGCTACACCTTC
CATSRETGGSYYGYTF
>.|TRBV24-1|TRBD2|TRBJ2-1|15
TGTGCCACCAGTGACCGGACTAGCGGGATGCATGAGCAGTTCTTC
CATSDRTSGMHEQFF
>.|TRBV6-6|.|TRBJ1-3|14
TGTGCCAGCACCGACGGGGGTATTGGAAACACCATATATTTT
CASTDGGIGNTIYF
>.|TRBV7-2|.|TRBJ2-4|18
TGTGCCAGCAGCTTAGGAAGGAGTTCAGGGCTAGCCAAAAACATTCAGTACTTC
CASSLGRSSGLAKNIQYF
>once|TRBV27|TRBD2|TRBJ2-5|16
TGTGCCAGCAGGCCGGGACTAGCGGGATTTCAAGAGACCCAGTACTTC
CASRPGLAGFQETQYF
>.|TRBV14|.|TRBJ1-2|14
TGTGCCAGCAGCCAAGACGATGGATGGAGTGGCTACACCTTC
CASSQDDGWSGYTF
>.|TRBV5-1|TRBD1|TRBJ1-1|16
TGCGCCAGCAGCTATACTACAGGGGGTTTTGAGGTTGAAGCTTTCTTT
CASSYTTGGFEVEAFF
>.|TRBV27|TRBD1|TRBJ2-7|15
TGTGCCAGCAGGTTGTACGGACAGGGAACCTACGAGCAGTACTTC
CASRLYGQGTYEQYF
>.|TRBV13|.|TRBJ1-1|13
TGTGCCAGCGATTATAGGGGGGGCACTGAAGCTTTCTTT
CASDYRGGTEAFF
>.|TRBV27|.|TRBJ2-2|15
TGTGCCAGCAGTTTTTGGCGGGCGAACACCGGGGAGCTGTTTTTT
CASSFWRANTGELFF
>.|TRBV19|TRBD1|TRBJ2-2|17
TGTGCCAGTACTAGGGTGGCTGCGGCAGGGGGCACCGGGGAGCTGTTTTTT
CASTRVAAAGGTGELFF